This T cell receptor (beta chain) was found in a study of blood T cells in healthy people across ages. Findings and caveats of the study: Researchers said unsorted PBMCs prevented a conclusive naive versus antigen-experienced comparison. Age brought a roughly linear fall in TCR beta diversity measured per million T cells.

PCR was performed a second time for about 7 to 12 cycles using a sample-barcoded 5' primer and a J-beta primer mix. All cDNA molecules were each tagged by a template-switch adaptor with 12 random nucleotides. TCRdb re-derived calls from the 5' RACE reads in MiXCR, one entry per CDR3 protein. The table has roughly 800,000 distinct CDR3 sequences, 55% to 70% seen once. Extraction yielded at least 6 micrograms of total RNA per sample. This clonotype showed up many times. Its antigen is undetermined. The sequenced sample was blood. This TCR was sampled from a man aged 25-40 years in good health.

CDR3 nucleotide sequence: TGTGCCAGCAGCGCCGAAGCGGGTTCTCCGGAGTATTTT. Its protein is CASSAEAGSPEYF. The gene calls are TRBV7-2 and TRBJ2-3, with D tentatively TRBD2 (6 bases). Germline V lookup: CDR1 SGHTA, CDR2 FQGNSA. The V gene lost 5 bases and the J gene lost 13 bases, with 19 bases spanning the gap. The CDR3 runs 13 residues.